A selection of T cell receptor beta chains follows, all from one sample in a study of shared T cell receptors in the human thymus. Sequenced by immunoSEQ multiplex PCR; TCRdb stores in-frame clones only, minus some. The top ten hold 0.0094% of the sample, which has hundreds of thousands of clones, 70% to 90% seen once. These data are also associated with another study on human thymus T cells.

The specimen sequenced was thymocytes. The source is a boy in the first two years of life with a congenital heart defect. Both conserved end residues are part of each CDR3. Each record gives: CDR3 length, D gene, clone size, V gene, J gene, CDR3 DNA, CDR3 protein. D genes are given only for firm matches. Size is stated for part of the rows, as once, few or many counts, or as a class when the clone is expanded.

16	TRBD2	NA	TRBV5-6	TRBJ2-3	TGTGCCAGCAGCCACCGACTAGCGGGAGTCGGAAATACGCAGTATTTT	CASSHRLAGVGNTQYF
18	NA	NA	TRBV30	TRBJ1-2	TGTGCCTGGAGTGTCACCCTTCGATCAGGGGCAAGTAACTATGGCTACACCTTC	CAWSVTLRSGASNYGYTF
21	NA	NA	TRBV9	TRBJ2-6	TGTGCCAGCAGCGTAGTCCCTCGGGAGGACAGAAGTTTCTCTGGGGCCAACGTCCTGACTTTC	CASSVVPREDRSFSGANVLTF
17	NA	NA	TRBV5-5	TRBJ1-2	TGTGCCAGCAGCTTGGGGACAGCTAACGAGTGGGGCTATGGCTACACCTTC	CASSLGTANEWGYGYTF
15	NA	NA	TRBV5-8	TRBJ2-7	TGTGCCAGCAGCTCTGGACATCGTCGGTGCTACGAGCAGTACTTC	CASSSGHRRCYEQYF
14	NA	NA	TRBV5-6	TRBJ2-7	TGTGCCAGCAGCTTGGGGCAGGGGTTCTACGAGCAGTACTTC	CASSLGQGFYEQYF
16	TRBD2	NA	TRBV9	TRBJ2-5	TGTGCCAGCAGCAAGCAACGGGGGGGGGACCAAGAGACCCAGTACTTC	CASSKQRGGDQETQYF
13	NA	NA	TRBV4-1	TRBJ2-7	TGCGCCAGCAGCCCGGGACTGTCCTACGAGCAGTACTTC	CASSPGLSYEQYF
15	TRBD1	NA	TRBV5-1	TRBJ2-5	TGCGCCAGCAGCTTGAGTTCGACAGGGACCTCAACCCAGTACTTC	CASSLSSTGTSTQYF
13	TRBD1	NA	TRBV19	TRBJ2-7	TGTGCCAGTAGCCTGGACAGGGACTACGAGCAGTACTTC	CASSLDRDYEQYF
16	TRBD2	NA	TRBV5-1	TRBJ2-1	TGCGCCAGCAGCATCAAACTAGCGGGGGGCGGCAATGAGCAGTTCTTC	CASSIKLAGGGNEQFF
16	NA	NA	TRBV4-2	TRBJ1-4	TGTGCCAGCAGCCCGCGGCCGTTGGGAACTAATGAAAAACTGTTTTTT	CASSPRPLGTNEKLFF
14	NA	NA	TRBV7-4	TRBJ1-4	TGTGCCAGCACCCCAGGGCGCCCTAATGAAAAACTGTTTTTT	CASTPGRPNEKLFF
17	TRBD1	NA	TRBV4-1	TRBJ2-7	TGCGCCAGCAGCCAAGACCCCTTTGGACAGGGCACCTACGAGCAGTACTTC	CASSQDPFGQGTYEQYF
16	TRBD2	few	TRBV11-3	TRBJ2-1	TGTGCCAGCAGTCCTTCCCCGACTAGCGACTACAATGAGCAGTTCTTC	CASSPSPTSDYNEQFF
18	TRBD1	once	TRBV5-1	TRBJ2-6	TGCGCCAGCAGCTCCCCGGACAGGGGGCGGACTGGGGCCAACGTCCTGACTTTC	CASSSPDRGRTGANVLTF
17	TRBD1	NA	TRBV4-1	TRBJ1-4	TGCGCCAGCAGCCAAGACTCGGGGACAGCAACTAATGAAAAACTGTTTTTT	CASSQDSGTATNEKLFF
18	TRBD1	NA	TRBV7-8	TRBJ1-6	TGTGCCAGCAGCTCAACTTTAACAGGGGAGGCCTATAATTCACCCCTCCACTTT	CASSSTLTGEAYNSPLHF
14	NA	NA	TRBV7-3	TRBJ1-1	TGTGCCAGCAGCTTAACGGGCCGGAACACTGAAGCTTTCTTT	CASSLTGRNTEAFF
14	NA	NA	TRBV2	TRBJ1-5	TGTGCCAGCAGAGAACACAGGGTTGGGCAGCCCCAGCATTTT	CASREHRVGQPQHF
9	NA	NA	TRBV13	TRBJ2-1	TGTGCCAGCGGCCGTGAGCAGTTCTTC	CASGREQFF
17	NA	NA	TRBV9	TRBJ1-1	TGTGCCAGCAGCCGCAAACCACAAATCTCCATGAACACTGAAGCTTTCTTT	CASSRKPQISMNTEAFF
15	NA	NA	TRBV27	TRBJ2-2	TGTGCCAGCAGTTTTGGGACATTTGAGCTCGGGGAGCTGTTTTTT	CASSFGTFELGELFF
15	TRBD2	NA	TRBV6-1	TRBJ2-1	TGTGCCAGCAGTGCCAGGACTAGCGGGTACAATGAGCAGTTCTTC	CASSARTSGYNEQFF
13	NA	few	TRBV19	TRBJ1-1	TGTGCCAGTAGTATGTTGACAAAAGCTGAAGCTTTCTTT	CASSMLTKAEAFF
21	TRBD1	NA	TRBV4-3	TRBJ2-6	TGCGCCAGCAGCCAAGTGAGGCACCGGAGACAGGGGATAACTGGGGCCAACGTCCTGACTTTC	CASSQVRHRRQGITGANVLTF
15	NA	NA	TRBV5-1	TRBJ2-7	TGCGCCAGCAGCCCGGAGACGGAGCTCTCCTACGAGCAGTACTTC	CASSPETELSYEQYF
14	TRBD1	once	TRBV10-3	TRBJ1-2	TGTGCCATCAGTCTGGACAGGTGGCGGGTTGGCTACACCTTC	CAISLDRWRVGYTF
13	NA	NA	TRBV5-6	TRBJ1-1	TGTGCCAGCAGCGCCGGACAGCCCCCTGAAGCTTTCTTT	CASSAGQPPEAFF
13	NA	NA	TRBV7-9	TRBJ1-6	TGTGCCAGCAGCTTAGACAGTAATTCACCCCTCCACTTT	CASSLDSNSPLHF
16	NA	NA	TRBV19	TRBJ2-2	TGTGCCAGTAGTATCCCTCGGAGGAGGGTCACCGGGGAGCTGTTTTTT	CASSIPRRRVTGELFF
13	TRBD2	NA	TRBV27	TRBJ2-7	TGTGCCAGCGGGCAGCGGGAGTGGTACGAGCAGTACTTC	CASGQREWYEQYF
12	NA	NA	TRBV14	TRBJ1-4	TGTGCCAGCAGCCAGACAGGAGAAAAACTGTTTTTT	CASSQTGEKLFF
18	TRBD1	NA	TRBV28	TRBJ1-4	TGTGCCAGCCGAATAACTTCCCGGGACAGGGCAGGTAATGAAAAACTGTTTTTT	CASRITSRDRAGNEKLFF
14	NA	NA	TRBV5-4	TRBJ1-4	TGTGCCAGCAGCTTGTCGGTCCATAATGAAAAACTGTTTTTT	CASSLSVHNEKLFF
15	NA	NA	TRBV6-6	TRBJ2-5	TGTGCCAGCAGTAGGACTAGACTCAGGGGAGAGACCCAGTACTTC	CASSRTRLRGETQYF
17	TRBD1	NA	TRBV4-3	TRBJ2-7	TGCGCCAGCAGCCAAGGTTACAGGACAGGGTCTCTTGGCGAGCAGTACTTC	CASSQGYRTGSLGEQYF
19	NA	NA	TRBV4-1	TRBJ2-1	TGCGCCAGCAGCCAACATTATCCGGGACTCCTGAGCTCCTACAATGAGCAGTTCTTC	CASSQHYPGLLSSYNEQFF
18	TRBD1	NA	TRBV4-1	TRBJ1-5	TGCGCCAGCAGCCAGCAGTCCGGGACAGGGGGCGGCAATCAGCCCCAGCATTTT	CASSQQSGTGGGNQPQHF
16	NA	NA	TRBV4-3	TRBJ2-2	TGCGCCAGCAGCCAACAATCGGGGAGGAACACCGGGGAGCTGTTTTTT	CASSQQSGRNTGELFF
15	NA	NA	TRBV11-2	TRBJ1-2	TGTGCCAGCAGCTTAAGGACACGTCCTAACTATGGCTACACCTTC	CASSLRTRPNYGYTF
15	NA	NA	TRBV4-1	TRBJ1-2	TGCGCCAGCAGCCGAGGGACGCGGGACGGGTATGGCTACACCTTC	CASSRGTRDGYGYTF
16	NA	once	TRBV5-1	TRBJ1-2	TGCGCCAGCAGCGTGGGGGCGACTACTACTAACTATGGCTACACCTTC	CASSVGATTTNYGYTF
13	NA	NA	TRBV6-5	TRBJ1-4	TGTGCCAGCAGTTGGAGGACGAATGAAAAACTGTTTTTT	CASSWRTNEKLFF
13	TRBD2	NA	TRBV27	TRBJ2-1	TGTGCCAGCAGTCCCATCCTAGCGGATGAGCAGTTCTTC	CASSPILADEQFF
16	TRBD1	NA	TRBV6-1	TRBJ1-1	TGTGCCAGCAGTGAAGGGGGACAGGGGTGGAGCACTGAAGCTTTCTTT	CASSEGGQGWSTEAFF
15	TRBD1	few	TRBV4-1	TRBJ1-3	TGCGCCAGCAGCTACAGGGGGTTCACGGGAAACACCATATATTTT	CASSYRGFTGNTIYF
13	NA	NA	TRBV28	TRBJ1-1	TGTGCCAGCATCGGCACTACGTACACTGAAGCTTTCTTT	CASIGTTYTEAFF
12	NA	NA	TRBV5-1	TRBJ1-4	TGCGCCAGCAGCTTCGGGTCGGGAAAACTGTTTTTT	CASSFGSGKLFF
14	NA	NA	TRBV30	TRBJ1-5	TGTGCCTGGAGTTCGCGGGGGACTAGTCAGCCCCAGCATTTT	CAWSSRGTSQPQHF
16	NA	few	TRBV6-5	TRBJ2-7	TGTGCCAGCAGTTACCCTACCTGGTATAGGGGCCACGAGCAGTACTTC	CASSYPTWYRGHEQYF
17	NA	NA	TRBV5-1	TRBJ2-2	TGCGCCAGCAGCTTGGTTGTTAGGACAGATAACACCGGGGAGCTGTTTTTT	CASSLVVRTDNTGELFF
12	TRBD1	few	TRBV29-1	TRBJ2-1	TGCAGCGTTTTGGGGACAGGGAATGAGCAGTTCTTC	CSVLGTGNEQFF
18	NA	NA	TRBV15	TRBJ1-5	TGTGCCACCAGCAGAGGGTCAGCTTCCTCCCGGGGGTGGCAGCCCCAGCATTTT	CATSRGSASSRGWQPQHF
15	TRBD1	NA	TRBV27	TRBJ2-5	TGTGCCAGCAGTTCCGGTACAGGGGAAGGAGAGACCCAGTACTTC	CASSSGTGEGETQYF